These T cell receptor beta chains were read from a single sample in a study of T cells after yellow fever vaccination. TCRdb called the 5' RACE reads again in MiXCR, with one record for every CDR3 protein. The sample contains about 340,000 distinct CDR3 sequences, 8.7% of which appear only once. The sequencing used PBMCs, collected on the day of the first yellow fever vaccination. Source of these receptors: a man between 18 and 35 years old who received the YFV17D yellow fever vaccine. Both conserved end residues are part of each CDR3. Each record gives: D gene, V gene, clone size, J gene, CDR3 protein, CDR3 DNA. The D gene is left open where the match is weak. Part of the rows lack a size; the others show once, few, many or a class for expanded clones.

>NA|TRBV3-1|NA|TRBJ2-2
CASSQDRGFAGELFF
TGTGCCAGCAGCCAAGATCGGGGGTTTGCCGGGGAGCTGTTTTTT
>NA|TRBV14|NA|TRBJ2-7
CASSRLRATASPEQYF
TGTGCCAGCAGCCGACTACGAGCGACCGCCTCCCCCGAGCAGTACTTC
>NA|TRBV5-6|few|TRBJ2-2
CASSLLAFTGELFF
TGTGCCAGCAGCTTGCTAGCGTTCACCGGGGAGCTGTTTTTT
>TRBD2|TRBV12-3/TRBV12-4|few|TRBJ2-3
CASSRGTSGGSRTDTQYF
TGTGCCAGCAGCCGAGGGACTAGCGGGGGGTCGCGCACAGATACGCAGTATTTT
>NA|TRBV7-3|many|TRBJ2-2
CASSLLMGMGTGELFF
TGTGCCAGCAGCTTATTGATGGGAATGGGCACCGGGGAGCTGTTTTTT
>NA|TRBV9|few|TRBJ2-2
CASSVNPTGELFF
TGTGCCAGCAGCGTAAACCCCACCGGGGAGCTGTTTTTT
>NA|TRBV5-1|few|TRBJ1-4
CASSKTGAGAANEKLFF
TGCGCCAGCAGCAAGACCGGCGCCGGCGCGGCTAATGAAAAACTGTTTTTT
>NA|TRBV4-1|many|TRBJ1-1
CASSQRETEAFF
TGCGCCAGCAGCCAGAGGGAAACTGAAGCTTTCTTT
>NA|TRBV27|NA|TRBJ1-4
CASSLSTGSGEKLFF
TGTGCCAGCAGTTTATCAACGGGGAGTGGTGAAAAACTGTTTTTT
>TRBD1|TRBV5-1|few|TRBJ1-1
CASSLSGTGPMNTEAFF
TGCGCCAGCAGCTTGAGTGGGACAGGACCAATGAACACTGAAGCTTTCTTT
>NA|TRBV28|NA|TRBJ1-3
CASKSMGVGNTIYF
TGTGCCAGCAAGAGCATGGGGGTCGGAAACACCATATATTTT
>NA|TRBV3-1|many|TRBJ2-4
CASSQVGPNIQYF
TGTGCCAGCAGCCAAGTGGGCCCAAACATTCAGTACTTC
>TRBD1|TRBV5-1|few|TRBJ1-2
CASSWGQGDGYTF
TGCGCCAGCAGCTGGGGACAGGGGGACGGCTACACCTTC
>TRBD1|TRBV7-9|few|TRBJ1-6
CASGQDNSPLHF
TGTGCCAGCGGACAGGATAATTCACCCCTCCACTTT
>NA|TRBV29-1|few|TRBJ2-3
CSVDGGEGTDTQYF
TGCAGCGTTGACGGCGGGGAAGGCACAGATACGCAGTATTTT
>TRBD1|TRBV12-3/TRBV12-4|NA|TRBJ2-7
CASSVDRGYEQYF
TGTGCCAGCAGCGTAGACAGGGGATACGAGCAGTACTTC
>NA|TRBV5-1|NA|TRBJ2-5
CASSLRTAQETQYF
TGCGCCAGCAGCTTGAGGACGGCGCAAGAGACCCAGTACTTC
>NA|TRBV6-5|few|TRBJ2-3
CASRSLVDTQYF
TGTGCCAGCAGAAGCCTAGTGGATACGCAGTATTTT
>TRBD1|TRBV6-5|many|TRBJ1-3
CASSYSYRGSSGNTIYF
TGTGCCAGCAGTTACTCGTACAGGGGGAGCTCTGGAAACACCATATATTTT
>TRBD1|TRBV4-3|few|TRBJ1-2
CASSHVQGTGYTF
TGCGCCAGCAGCCACGTACAGGGGACTGGCTACACCTTC
>TRBD1|TRBV2|NA|TRBJ2-7
CASSEDRVNYEQYF
TGTGCCAGCAGTGAGGACAGGGTTAACTACGAGCAGTACTTC
>TRBD2|TRBV2|few|TRBJ2-5
CASRGTSGETQYF
TGTGCCAGCAGGGGGACTAGCGGAGAGACCCAGTACTTC
>NA|TRBV20-1|few|TRBJ2-3
CSAPPGGGADTQYF
TGCAGTGCCCCGCCGGGCGGGGGCGCAGATACGCAGTATTTT
>NA|TRBV5-5|NA|TRBJ2-5
CASSGTDQETQYF
TGTGCCAGCAGCGGGACGGACCAAGAGACCCAGTACTTC
>NA|TRBV2|NA|TRBJ2-2
CASRKEDSHTGELFF
TGTGCCAGCAGAAAAGAGGACAGCCACACCGGGGAGCTGTTTTTT
>NA|TRBV7-6|few|TRBJ1-1
CASSLPRTFRDTEAFF
TGTGCCAGCAGCTTACCCCGGACCTTCAGGGACACTGAAGCTTTCTTT
>NA|TRBV9|NA|TRBJ2-5
CASSGRDTEEGTQYF
TGTGCCAGCAGCGGCCGGGACACCGAGGAGGGGACCCAGTACTTC
>NA|TRBV18|NA|TRBJ1-1
CASSPLSTNTEAFF
TGTGCCAGCTCACCACTGTCAACGAACACTGAAGCTTTCTTT
>TRBD2|TRBV5-4|NA|TRBJ2-3
CASSSPGLESDTQYF
TGTGCCAGCAGTTCTCCGGGACTAGAGTCAGATACGCAGTATTTT
>TRBD1|TRBV7-6|NA|TRBJ1-3
CASSLADRPFSGNTIYF
TGTGCCAGCAGCTTGGCGGACAGGCCTTTCTCTGGAAACACCATATATTTT
>TRBD1|TRBV7-8|many|TRBJ2-1
CASSEDRDEQFF
TGTGCCAGCAGCGAGGACAGGGATGAGCAGTTCTTC
>NA|TRBV29-1|NA|TRBJ2-7
CSVEVPTGKRLPYEQYF
TGCAGCGTTGAAGTACCGACGGGGAAGAGGCTCCCCTACGAGCAGTACTTC
>NA|TRBV12-3/TRBV12-4|few|TRBJ1-5
CASTLTGNQPQHF
TGTGCCAGCACCCTAACAGGAAATCAGCCCCAGCATTTT
>NA|TRBV7-9|many|TRBJ2-5
CASGHSGKTQYF
TGTGCCAGCGGGCATTCTGGAAAGACCCAGTACTTC
>NA|TRBV7-2|NA|TRBJ2-6
CASSHREETGANVLTF
TGTGCCAGCAGCCACAGGGAAGAAACTGGGGCCAACGTCCTGACTTTC
>NA|TRBV11-2|NA|TRBJ2-7
CASSLVGARIHEQYF
TGTGCCAGCAGCTTAGTAGGAGCCAGGATCCACGAGCAGTACTTC
>NA|TRBV7-2|NA|TRBJ1-6
CASSLQLGEGNSPLHF
TGTGCCAGCAGCTTACAGCTGGGGGAGGGAAATTCACCCCTCCACTTT
>NA|TRBV6-5|many|TRBJ2-3
CASSYGTSFDTQYF
TGTGCCAGCAGTTATGGGACTTCTTTTGATACGCAGTATTTT
>NA|TRBV6-2/TRBV6-3|few|TRBJ2-1
CASSTFNEQFF
TGTGCCAGCAGTACCTTCAATGAGCAGTTCTTC
>NA|TRBV29-1|NA|TRBJ2-5
CSVDRSNQETQYF
TGCAGCGTTGACCGATCAAACCAAGAGACCCAGTACTTC
>NA|TRBV20-1|many|TRBJ2-3
CSAPRQSSTDTQYF
TGCAGTGCCCCTAGACAGAGCTCCACAGATACGCAGTATTTT
>NA|TRBV5-6|few|TRBJ2-5
CASSSLVQETQYF
TGTGCCAGCAGCTCACTAGTGCAAGAGACCCAGTACTTC
>NA|TRBV5-1|many|TRBJ1-1
CASSLGRDAEAFF
TGCGCCAGCAGCTTGGGCAGGGATGCTGAAGCTTTCTTT
>NA|TRBV14|many|TRBJ2-1
CASRGRGSYNEQFF
TGTGCCAGCCGTGGGCGTGGCTCCTACAATGAGCAGTTCTTC
>NA|TRBV20-1|NA|TRBJ1-5
CSAARGIYSNQPQHF
TGCAGTGCTGCTAGGGGTATTTATAGCAATCAGCCCCAGCATTTT
>NA|TRBV6-4|few|TRBJ2-3
CASSARRGSTDTQYF
TGTGCCAGCAGTGCACGACGGGGGAGCACAGATACGCAGTATTTT
>NA|TRBV11-2|few|TRBJ2-1
CASSRLKQGGEQFF
TGTGCCAGCAGCCGGCTAAAACAGGGCGGTGAGCAGTTCTTC
>TRBD1|TRBV12-3/TRBV12-4|many|TRBJ2-7
CASTGTGYEQYF
TGTGCCAGCACTGGGACAGGGTACGAGCAGTACTTC
>NA|TRBV20-1|NA|TRBJ2-1
CSARSRDWVYNEQFF
TGCAGTGCTAGATCCAGGGACTGGGTCTACAATGAGCAGTTCTTC
>TRBD1|TRBV5-1|many|TRBJ1-1
CASSLRRGQAEAFF
TGCGCCAGCAGCTTGAGGAGGGGGCAGGCTGAAGCTTTCTTT
>TRBD1|TRBV18|NA|TRBJ2-5
CASSPNRGQGGGETQYF
TGTGCCAGCTCACCAAATCGTGGACAGGGCGGCGGAGAGACCCAGTACTTC
>TRBD2|TRBV20-1|NA|TRBJ2-1
CSAKTSGGFYNEQFF
TGCAGTGCTAAGACTAGCGGGGGGTTTTACAATGAGCAGTTCTTC
>TRBD1|TRBV4-3|NA|TRBJ2-1
CASSRQGQGFIDEQFF
TGCGCCAGCAGCCGTCAGGGACAGGGCTTCATAGATGAGCAGTTCTTC
>NA|TRBV12-3/TRBV12-4|few|TRBJ2-3
CASSTGHITDTQYF
TGTGCCAGCAGCACGGGACACATCACAGATACGCAGTATTTT
>TRBD2|TRBV6-5|many|TRBJ2-5
CASSYSRSAGNQETQYF
TGTGCCAGCAGTTACTCGAGATCAGCGGGGAACCAAGAGACCCAGTACTTC
>NA|TRBV5-1|many|TRBJ2-5
CASSLAEAWETQYF
TGCGCCAGCAGCTTGGCCGAGGCGTGGGAGACCCAGTACTTC
>NA|TRBV28|NA|TRBJ2-4
CASSPVAYPGIAKNIQYF
TGTGCCAGCAGTCCAGTAGCGTATCCGGGCATAGCCAAAAACATTCAGTACTTC
>NA|TRBV9|NA|TRBJ2-2
CASSQPDVFAGELFF
TGTGCCAGCAGCCAACCAGATGTCTTCGCCGGGGAGCTGTTTTTT
>NA|TRBV18|NA|TRBJ1-6
CASSRDVRGGSPLHF
TGTGCCAGCTCACGCGACGTCAGGGGAGGGTCACCCCTCCACTTT